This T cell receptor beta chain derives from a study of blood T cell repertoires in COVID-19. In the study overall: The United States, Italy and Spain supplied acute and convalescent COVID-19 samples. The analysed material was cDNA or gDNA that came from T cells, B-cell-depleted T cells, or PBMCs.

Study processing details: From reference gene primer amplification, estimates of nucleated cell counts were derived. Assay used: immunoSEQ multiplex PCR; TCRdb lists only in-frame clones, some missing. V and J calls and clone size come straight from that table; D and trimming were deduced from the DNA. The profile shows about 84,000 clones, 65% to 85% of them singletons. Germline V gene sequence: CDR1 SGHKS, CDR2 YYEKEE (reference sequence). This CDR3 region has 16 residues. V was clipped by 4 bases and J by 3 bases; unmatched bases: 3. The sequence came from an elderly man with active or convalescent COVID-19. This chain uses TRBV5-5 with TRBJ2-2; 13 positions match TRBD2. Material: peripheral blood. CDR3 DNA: TGTGCCAGCAGCCTGACTAGCGGGAGGTACACCGGGGAGCTGTTTTTT. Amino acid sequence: CASSLTSGRYTGELFF.